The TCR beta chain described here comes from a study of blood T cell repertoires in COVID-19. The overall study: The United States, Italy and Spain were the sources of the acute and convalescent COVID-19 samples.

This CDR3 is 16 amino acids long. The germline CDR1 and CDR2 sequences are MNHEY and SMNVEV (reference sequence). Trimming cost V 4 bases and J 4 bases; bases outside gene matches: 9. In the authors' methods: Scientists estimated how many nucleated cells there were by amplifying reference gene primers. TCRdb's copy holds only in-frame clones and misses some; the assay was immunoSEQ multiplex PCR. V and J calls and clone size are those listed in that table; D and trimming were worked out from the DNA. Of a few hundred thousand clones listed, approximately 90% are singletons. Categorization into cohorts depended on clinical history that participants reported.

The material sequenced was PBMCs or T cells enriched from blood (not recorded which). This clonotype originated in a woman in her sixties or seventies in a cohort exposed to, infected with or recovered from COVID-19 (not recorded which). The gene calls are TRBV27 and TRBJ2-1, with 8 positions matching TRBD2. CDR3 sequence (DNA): TGTGCCAGCAGTTCCGGGCGGGGGGCTGGGTACAATGAGCAGTTCTTC. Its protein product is CASSSGRGAGYNEQFF.